The T cell receptor beta chain under discussion was sequenced for a study of cytomegalovirus exposure and HLA in healthy donors. Study at large: Previous work identified 95 million to 140 million unique TCR beta sequences from approximately 190 million T cells.

V lost 5 bases to trimming and J lost 11 bases; unmatched junction nucleotides: 9. Germline loops: CDR1 SNHLY, CDR2 FYNNEI. This CDR3 is 13 amino acids long. Primers for the PCR totalled 60 Vbeta and 13 Jbeta. Produced via immunoSEQ multiplex PCR; TCRdb's table is partial and in-frame only. The repertoire holds about 160,000 clones, with around three quarters as singletons. Overall study findings and caveats: Later analysis revealed greater clonal expansion in HLA-associated TCR beta chains than in equally common others. Reports described diagnosis of cytomegalovirus status by the classifier as highly specific and sensitive.

On this clone itself: Its matching antigen is unknown.

This clonotype was sampled from a woman aged 40 to 55 in good health and CMV-seronegative. J is TRBJ1-1 and V is TRBV2, with 9 bases fitting TRBD1. The specimen sequenced was PBMCs. As DNA, the CDR3 is TGTGCCAGCAGTCCCGGGACAGGGAGCGAGGCTTTCTTT. Protein product: CASSPGTGSEAFF.